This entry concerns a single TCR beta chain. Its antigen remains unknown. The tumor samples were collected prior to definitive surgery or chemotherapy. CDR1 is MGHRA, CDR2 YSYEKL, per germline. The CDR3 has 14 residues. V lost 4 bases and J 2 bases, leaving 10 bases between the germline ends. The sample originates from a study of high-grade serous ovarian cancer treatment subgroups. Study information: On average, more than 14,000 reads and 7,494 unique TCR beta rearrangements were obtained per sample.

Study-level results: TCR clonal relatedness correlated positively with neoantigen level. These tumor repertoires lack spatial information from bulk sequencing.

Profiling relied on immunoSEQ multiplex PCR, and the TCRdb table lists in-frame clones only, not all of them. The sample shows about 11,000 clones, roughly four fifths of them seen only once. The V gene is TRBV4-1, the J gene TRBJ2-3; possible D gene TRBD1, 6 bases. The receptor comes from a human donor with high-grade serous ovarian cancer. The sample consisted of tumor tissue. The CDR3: CASSLGQITDTQYF. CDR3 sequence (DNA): TGCGCCAGCAGCCTTGGACAGATCACAGATACGCAGTATTTT.